This passage covers 3 T cell receptor beta chains from one sample sequenced in a study of cytomegalovirus exposure and HLA in healthy donors (dated by TCRdb to 2016 to 2017). Libraries were built with the immunoSEQ multiplex PCR assay. For the multiplex PCR, a mixture combining 60 forward primers for TCR Vbeta segments and 13 reverse primers for TCR Jbeta segments was used. Drawn from immuneACCESS, this table holds only the in-frame rearrangements with V and J called that TCRdb kept. Clones are partly lost; checked studies trace under half to an unresolved V gene and leave the rest unexplained. This sample is represented by under 95,000 clones; under 9% of them were singletons. The leading ten clones occupy about 2.3% of the sample. Sequencing used PBMCs. Receptors were obtained from a man aged 45-65 years in good health and CMV-seronegative.

There are a few counts of this clone. The CDR3 nucleotides are TGTGCCAGCAGTTACTCGGCACAGGGGAGTGGAAACACCATATATTTT. Amino acids: CASSYSAQGSGNTIYF. The genes are TRBV6-5 and TRBJ1-3; TRBD1 agrees at 7 bases. Germline V CDR1 and CDR2: MNHEY, SVGAGI. V trimming: 0 bases; J trimming: 3 bases; junction bases outside the gene matches: 5. The CDR3 extends over 16 amino acids.

In this sample, this clone turned up a few times. V is TRBV28 and J is TRBJ1-3, with 8 nucleotides matching TRBD1. The CDR3 sequence is 15 residues long. CDR1 and CDR2 from the germline V gene are MDHEN and SYDVKM. Unmatched junction bases numbered 6, after V lost 6 bases and J lost 2 bases. The CDR3: CASSAGTGAGNTIYF. The CDR3 nucleotides read TGTGCCAGCAGCGCCGGGACAGGAGCTGGAAACACCATATATTTT.

This clone was detected a few times. The V gene is TRBV5-1, the J gene TRBJ1-1; weak D call: TRBD1 (5 bases). The V end was cut by 3 bases, the J end by 5 bases, with 14 bases between. The germline CDR1 and CDR2 sequences are SGHRS and YFSETQ. This CDR3 spans 14 amino acids. The DNA of the CDR3 is TGCGCCAGCAGCTCTAAGACAGATGGGACTGAAGCTTTCTTT. Its protein product is CASSSKTDGTEAFF.